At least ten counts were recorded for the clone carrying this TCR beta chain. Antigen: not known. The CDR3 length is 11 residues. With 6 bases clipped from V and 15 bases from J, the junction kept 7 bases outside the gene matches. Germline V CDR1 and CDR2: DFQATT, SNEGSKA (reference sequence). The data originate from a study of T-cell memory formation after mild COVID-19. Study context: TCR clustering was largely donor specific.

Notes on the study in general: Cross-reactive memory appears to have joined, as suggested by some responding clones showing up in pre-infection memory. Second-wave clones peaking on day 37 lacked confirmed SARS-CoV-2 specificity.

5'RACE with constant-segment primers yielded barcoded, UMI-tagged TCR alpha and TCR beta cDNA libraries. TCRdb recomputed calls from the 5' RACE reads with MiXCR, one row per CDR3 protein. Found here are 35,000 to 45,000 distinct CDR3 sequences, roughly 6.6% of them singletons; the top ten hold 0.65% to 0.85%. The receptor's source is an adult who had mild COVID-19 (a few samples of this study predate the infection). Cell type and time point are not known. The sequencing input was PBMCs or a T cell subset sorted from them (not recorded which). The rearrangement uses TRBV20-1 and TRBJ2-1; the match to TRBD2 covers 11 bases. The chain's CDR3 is CSAPLAGGLFF. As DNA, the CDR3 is TGCAGTGCACCTCTAGCGGGAGGACTGTTCTTC.